Listed below are T cell receptor beta chains from one sample, sequenced in a study of T-cell reconstitution after alpha-beta-depleted transplantation in children. Using its own MiXCR run on the PCR reads, TCRdb lists one record per CDR3 protein. The sample lists about 16,000 distinct CDR3 sequences, less than 9.5% occurring once. Sequencing was performed on PBMCs, mostly from graft donor cells, taken 60 days after TCRalphabeta/CD19-depleted stem cell transplant. These TCRs come from a boy younger than two who had a stem cell transplant for Wiskott-Aldrich syndrome, so the T cells may come from the graft donor. CDR3s include the opening cysteine and the closing phenylalanine or tryptophan. The D gene is left open where the match is weak. Expanded clones get a size class; other rows say once, few or many, or leave the size out.

D gene,clone size,V gene,J gene,CDR3 DNA,CDR3 protein
NA,many,TRBV7-2,TRBJ2-1,TGTGCCAGCAGCTTAGGGTCTAGCAGTTACAATGAGCAGTTCTTC,CASSLGSSSYNEQFF
TRBD1,medium-sized,TRBV7-9,TRBJ1-1,TGTGCCAGCAGCCTCGTCCCGGGACAGGGTGAAGCTTTCTTT,CASSLVPGQGEAFF
NA,many,TRBV5-4,TRBJ1-1,TGTGCCAGCAGCGTCAGGGGTCCGAACACTGAAGCTTTCTTT,CASSVRGPNTEAFF
NA,few,TRBV7-8,TRBJ2-5,TGTGCCAGCAGACCGGGACACCTCCAAGAGATATTATACTTC,CASRPGHLQEILYF
TRBD2,many,TRBV7-2,TRBJ2-1,TGTGCCAGCAGCTTTTACGGCGGGAGGACCTACAATGAGCAGTTCTTC,CASSFYGGRTYNEQFF
NA,NA,TRBV10-3,TRBJ1-2,TGTGCCACCAAAACCAGGGTCCGCGGCTACACCTTC,CATKTRVRGYTF
NA,many,TRBV5-1,TRBJ2-1,TGCGCCAGCAGCTTGGGGGGACCCCCGAGGTACAATGAGCAGTTCTTC,CASSLGGPPRYNEQFF
TRBD1,many,TRBV5-6,TRBJ2-1,TGTGCCAGCAGCCAGACAGGGGGCATCCTCAATGAGCAGTTCTTC,CASSQTGGILNEQFF
TRBD1,few,TRBV20-1,TRBJ1-5,TGCAGTGCGGGGGACAGGTCATCGCCCCAGCATTTT,CSAGDRSSPQHF
TRBD1,many,TRBV7-2,TRBJ1-2,TGTGCCAGCAGCTTAGGTTACCAGGGGGCGTGGGGCTACACCTTC,CASSLGYQGAWGYTF
TRBD1,NA,TRBV7-9,TRBJ2-5,TGTGCCAGCAGCTTCGGGACAGCAGCTCAAGAGACCCAGTACTTC,CASSFGTAAQETQYF
TRBD1,many,TRBV30,TRBJ2-1,TGTGCCTGGAGTCCCCTGAGACAGGGATTATCCTACAATGAGCAGTTCTTC,CAWSPLRQGLSYNEQFF
TRBD2,many,TRBV20-1,TRBJ2-2,TGCAGTGCTCCCCGGGGGGGCGGCACCGGGGAGCTGTTTTTT,CSAPRGGGTGELFF
TRBD1,many,TRBV9,TRBJ1-2,TGTGCCAGCAGCTTAGGACAGGAGGTCGGCTATGGCTACACCTTC,CASSLGQEVGYGYTF
NA,NA,TRBV2,TRBJ2-4,TGTGCCAGCAGTCCCCGCAATCCCCAGGCCGAAATCAAAAACATTCAGTACTTC,CASSPRNPQAEIKNIQYF
NA,many,TRBV5-1,TRBJ2-7,TGCGCCAGCAGCTTGAAGCAGGGTAGGTCCTACGAGCAGTACTTC,CASSLKQGRSYEQYF
TRBD1,many,TRBV7-9,TRBJ2-1,TGTGCCAGCACTGGGACAGGGCACTACAATGAGCAGTTCTTC,CASTGTGHYNEQFF
NA,many,TRBV27,TRBJ1-5,TGTGCCAGCAGTTCAAGGGATAGCAATCAGCCCCAGCATTTT,CASSSRDSNQPQHF
TRBD2,many,TRBV7-9,TRBJ2-1,TGTGCCAGCAGCTTACTAGCGGGAGGGAGTGAGCAGTTCTTC,CASSLLAGGSEQFF
NA,NA,TRBV29-1,TRBJ1-2,TGCAGCGTTGACCTCCCAGGACCCGATGGCTACACCTTC,CSVDLPGPDGYTF
NA,many,TRBV12-3/TRBV12-4,TRBJ2-7,TGTGCCAGCAGTTCCCGACAGGTTTCGTCCTACGAGCAGTACTTC,CASSSRQVSSYEQYF
NA,many,TRBV12-3/TRBV12-4,TRBJ1-3,TGTGCCAGCATCGGAGGGGGCTCTGGAAACACCATATATTTT,CASIGGGSGNTIYF